This is a list of T cell receptor beta chains from one sample in a study of blood T cells in healthy people across ages. MiXCR was run by TCRdb on the 5' RACE reads, yielding one entry per CDR3 protein. There are around 1,500,000 distinct CDR3 sequences in the sample; 28% occur only once, and 7% to 9% lies in the top ten. Sample: blood. The receptor set was obtained from a woman in her thirties in good health. Each CDR3 is given with its conserved first and last residue. Fields, in order: D gene, clone size, V gene, J gene, CDR3 protein, CDR3 DNA. A D gene is named only where the DNA matches it firmly. Some rows have no size entry. The others give once, few or many, or a class for an expanded clone.

D: TRBD1
size: few
V: TRBV20-1
J: TRBJ1-2
CDR3: CSARDPDRGKPLDYGYTF
DNA: TGCAGTGCTAGAGATCCAGACAGGGGAAAGCCCCTTGACTATGGCTACACCTTC

D: -
size: -
V: TRBV12-3/TRBV12-4
J: TRBJ2-2
CDR3: CASIPDGGELFF
DNA: TGTGCCAGCATACCGGACGGCGGGGAGCTGTTTTTT

D: -
size: -
V: TRBV28
J: TRBJ2-3
CDR3: CASQGPVPSDTQYF
DNA: TGTGCCAGCCAGGGGCCAGTACCTTCAGATACGCAGTATTTT

D: -
size: -
V: TRBV6-6
J: TRBJ2-3
CDR3: CASSYEQTQYF
DNA: TGTGCCAGCAGTTACGAGCAAACGCAGTATTTT

D: TRBD1
size: -
V: TRBV18
J: TRBJ1-2
CDR3: CASSPLGRGSDGYTF
DNA: TGTGCCAGCTCACCACTCGGCAGGGGGAGTGATGGCTACACCTTC

D: -
size: -
V: TRBV29-1
J: TRBJ2-3
CDR3: CSALLGGDTQYF
DNA: TGCAGCGCCCTCTTGGGGGGAGATACGCAGTATTTT

D: -
size: -
V: TRBV2
J: TRBJ2-4
CDR3: CASSDFGDIQYF
DNA: TGTGCCAGCAGTGATTTTGGTGACATTCAGTACTTC

D: TRBD2
size: few
V: TRBV12-3/TRBV12-4
J: TRBJ2-7
CDR3: CASSAGGGGYEQYF
DNA: TGTGCCAGCAGCGCGGGGGGCGGGGGCTACGAGCAGTACTTC

D: -
size: few
V: TRBV7-2
J: TRBJ2-3
CDR3: CASSLQRAGTDTQYF
DNA: TGTGCCAGCAGCTTACAGAGAGCTGGCACAGATACGCAGTATTTT

D: -
size: few
V: TRBV10-3
J: TRBJ1-1
CDR3: CAISESQQGWGTETFF
DNA: TGTGCCATCAGTGAGTCGCAACAGGGATGGGGCACTGAAACTTTCTTT

D: -
size: -
V: TRBV20-1
J: TRBJ2-3
CDR3: CSARQIITDTQYF
DNA: TGCAGTGCTAGACAGATAATCACAGATACGCAGTATTTT

D: -
size: many
V: TRBV12-3/TRBV12-4
J: TRBJ2-7
CDR3: CASRPPASGSSYEQYF
DNA: TGTGCCAGCAGACCTCCAGCGTCCGGTAGCTCCTACGAGCAGTACTTC

D: -
size: -
V: TRBV6-6
J: TRBJ1-2
CDR3: CASSYDRSLSMDGYTF
DNA: TGTGCCAGCAGTTACGACCGGAGTTTGAGTATGGATGGCTACACCTTC

D: -
size: few
V: TRBV18
J: TRBJ1-1
CDR3: CASSQESRNTEAFF
DNA: TGTGCCAGCTCGCAGGAGAGTCGGAACACTGAAGCTTTCTTT

D: -
size: once
V: TRBV10-1
J: TRBJ2-5
CDR3: CASSIRERETQYF
DNA: TGCGCCAGCAGTATCAGGGAAAGAGAGACCCAGTACTTC

D: -
size: -
V: TRBV6-2/TRBV6-3
J: TRBJ2-1
CDR3: CASSQAQGLQETQFF
DNA: TGTGCCAGCAGTCAAGCTCAGGGGCTCCAAGAGACCCAGTTCTTC

D: -
size: few
V: TRBV29-1
J: TRBJ2-1
CDR3: CSVTRDRGIYNEQFF
DNA: TGCAGCGTTACCCGGGACCGAGGTATATACAATGAGCAGTTCTTC

D: -
size: few
V: TRBV12-3/TRBV12-4
J: TRBJ2-1
CDR3: CASSQSRGHEQFF
DNA: TGTGCCAGCAGCCAATCGAGGGGTCATGAGCAGTTCTTC

D: -
size: few
V: TRBV5-1
J: TRBJ1-1
CDR3: CASSWRGTNTEAFF
DNA: TGCGCCAGCAGCTGGCGGGGGACTAACACTGAAGCTTTCTTT

D: -
size: -
V: TRBV2
J: TRBJ1-2
CDR3: CASSEALRPRRGYGYTF
DNA: TGTGCCAGCAGTGAAGCGCTTCGGCCCAGGCGAGGCTATGGCTACACCTTC

D: TRBD1
size: few
V: TRBV28
J: TRBJ2-7
CDR3: CASRAGTGAYEQYF
DNA: TGTGCCAGCAGGGCCGGGACAGGGGCCTACGAGCAGTACTTC

D: -
size: -
V: TRBV28
J: TRBJ1-1
CDR3: CASSPGIEAFF
DNA: TGTGCCAGCAGTCCCGGAATAGAAGCTTTCTTT

D: TRBD2
size: many
V: TRBV29-1
J: TRBJ2-5
CDR3: CSAAVAGGETQYF
DNA: TGCAGCGCCGCCGTAGCGGGAGGCGAGACCCAGTACTTC

D: TRBD2
size: many
V: TRBV20-1
J: TRBJ2-5
CDR3: CSAPRSGGPVITPETQYF
DNA: TGCAGTGCCCCTAGGAGCGGGGGGCCCGTCATTACTCCAGAGACCCAGTACTTC

D: TRBD2
size: few
V: TRBV2
J: TRBJ2-5
CDR3: CASSEGRGGEYF
DNA: TGTGCCAGCAGTGAAGGCCGGGGGGGAGAGTACTTC

D: -
size: -
V: TRBV28
J: TRBJ2-1
CDR3: CAIMANEQFF
DNA: TGTGCCATTATGGCCAATGAGCAGTTCTTC

D: -
size: few
V: TRBV7-6
J: TRBJ2-3
CDR3: CASSPEGNTDTRYF
DNA: TGTGCCAGCAGCCCCGAGGGGAACACAGATACGCGGTATTTT

D: TRBD2
size: -
V: TRBV7-8
J: TRBJ2-6
CDR3: CASSPRLAGGASGANVLTF
DNA: TGTGCCAGCAGCCCTCGTCTAGCGGGAGGGGCATCTGGGGCCAACGTCCTGACTTTC

D: -
size: many
V: TRBV20-1
J: TRBJ2-7
CDR3: CSASWRDGSYEQYF
DNA: TGCAGTGCTAGTTGGCGGGATGGCTCCTACGAGCAGTACTTC

D: TRBD2
size: many
V: TRBV18
J: TRBJ2-7
CDR3: CASSPPTSGAYEQYF
DNA: TGTGCCAGCTCACCACCGACTAGCGGGGCATACGAGCAGTACTTC

D: -
size: many
V: TRBV29-1
J: TRBJ2-5
CDR3: CSVEDRQVGVETQYF
DNA: TGCAGCGTTGAAGACCGACAGGTCGGTGTGGAGACCCAGTACTTC

D: -
size: few
V: TRBV20-1
J: TRBJ2-1
CDR3: CSARDYRYNEQFF
DNA: TGCAGTGCTAGAGATTACAGATACAATGAGCAGTTCTTC

D: TRBD1
size: -
V: TRBV5-1
J: TRBJ1-2
CDR3: CASSLLASNRGGGYTF
DNA: TGCGCCAGCAGCTTGTTAGCAAGTAACAGGGGAGGAGGCTACACCTTC

D: TRBD2
size: -
V: TRBV10-1
J: TRBJ2-1
CDR3: CASSDPRLAGNNEQFF
DNA: TGCGCCAGCAGTGACCCCCGACTAGCGGGAAACAATGAGCAGTTCTTC

D: -
size: many
V: TRBV9
J: TRBJ1-2
CDR3: CASSTTDQQGYTF
DNA: TGTGCCAGCAGCACTACAGATCAACAGGGCTACACCTTC

D: -
size: -
V: TRBV5-1
J: TRBJ2-5
CDR3: CASEGGGPQETQYF
DNA: TGCGCCAGCGAGGGGGGGGGACCACAAGAGACCCAGTACTTC

D: -
size: -
V: TRBV5-1
J: TRBJ1-2
CDR3: CASSLGRAEDGYTF
DNA: TGCGCCAGCAGCTTGGGCAGGGCCGAGGATGGCTACACCTTC

D: -
size: many
V: TRBV5-1
J: TRBJ2-5
CDR3: CASSWSTDQETQYF
DNA: TGCGCCAGCAGCTGGTCGACGGACCAAGAGACCCAGTACTTC

D: -
size: few
V: TRBV7-9
J: TRBJ1-1
CDR3: CASTRSGNTEAFF
DNA: TGTGCCAGCACCCGAAGCGGGAACACTGAAGCTTTCTTT

D: -
size: few
V: TRBV11-2
J: TRBJ1-2
CDR3: CASSFQTWGSYGYTF
DNA: TGTGCCAGCAGCTTTCAAACTTGGGGGAGCTATGGCTACACCTTC

D: -
size: -
V: TRBV29-1
J: TRBJ1-1
CDR3: CSVLSGGGNTEAFF
DNA: TGCAGCGTTTTATCAGGCGGGGGAAACACTGAAGCTTTCTTT

D: TRBD1
size: -
V: TRBV7-2
J: TRBJ2-5
CDR3: CASSLPTGLVETQYF
DNA: TGTGCCAGCAGCTTACCGACAGGGCTGGTCGAGACCCAGTACTTC

D: TRBD2
size: -
V: TRBV12-3/TRBV12-4
J: TRBJ2-1
CDR3: CASGRLAEIYNEQFF
DNA: TGTGCCAGCGGTCGTCTAGCGGAGATTTACAATGAGCAGTTCTTC

D: -
size: -
V: TRBV6-5
J: TRBJ1-2
CDR3: CASSYSPGQPYGYTF
DNA: TGTGCCAGCAGTTACTCGCCCGGACAGCCCTATGGCTACACCTTC

D: TRBD2
size: -
V: TRBV12-3/TRBV12-4
J: TRBJ2-1
CDR3: CASSPRLATSFF
DNA: TGTGCCAGCAGTCCTAGACTAGCGACCAGTTTCTTC

D: -
size: -
V: TRBV3-1
J: TRBJ1-5
CDR3: CARSGAVYSNQPQHF
DNA: TGTGCCAGATCGGGCGCGGTTTATAGCAATCAGCCCCAGCATTTT

D: -
size: few
V: TRBV29-1
J: TRBJ1-5
CDR3: CSVDQGGDQPQHF
DNA: TGCAGCGTAGACCAGGGTGGCGATCAGCCCCAGCATTTT

D: -
size: -
V: TRBV2
J: TRBJ1-4
CDR3: CASSSDPRSEKLFF
DNA: TGTGCCAGCAGTTCGGACCCGCGGAGTGAAAAACTGTTTTTT

D: -
size: -
V: TRBV12-3/TRBV12-4
J: TRBJ2-2
CDR3: CASSHRDAAGELFF
DNA: TGTGCCAGCAGTCATCGGGACGCGGCCGGGGAGCTGTTTTTT

D: -
size: few
V: TRBV2
J: TRBJ1-4
CDR3: CASSDPGREKLFF
DNA: TGTGCCAGCAGTGATCCAGGGAGAGAAAAACTGTTTTTT

D: -
size: few
V: TRBV11-2
J: TRBJ2-7
CDR3: CASIPGDPSSYEQYF
DNA: TGTGCCAGCATCCCCGGTGACCCGAGCTCCTACGAGCAGTACTTC

D: -
size: -
V: TRBV4-3
J: TRBJ2-7
CDR3: CASSQVGSIYEQYF
DNA: TGCGCCAGCAGCCAAGTTGGGAGTATCTACGAGCAGTACTTC

D: -
size: few
V: TRBV12-3/TRBV12-4
J: TRBJ2-1
CDR3: CASSYRRRDNEQFF
DNA: TGTGCCAGCAGCTACCGTCGGCGAGACAATGAGCAGTTCTTC

D: TRBD2
size: few
V: TRBV2
J: TRBJ2-2
CDR3: CASNPRASGASNTGELFF
DNA: TGTGCCAGCAACCCTAGGGCTAGCGGGGCGTCGAACACCGGGGAGCTGTTTTTT

D: TRBD2
size: -
V: TRBV29-1
J: TRBJ2-2
CDR3: CSVGPSGRAGELFF
DNA: TGCAGCGTCGGGCCCAGCGGGAGGGCCGGGGAGCTGTTTTTT